The 4 T cell receptor beta chains listed next were all sequenced from one sample in a study of response to subunit inactivated influenza vaccine. Each CDR3 protein gets one entry after TCRdb re-called the RT-PCR reads with MiXCR. Of about 190,000 distinct CDR3 sequences in the sample, roughly an eighth were seen once. Material: CD8+ T cells sorted from PBMCs, obtained about 5 days after vaccination. The receptors come from a man aged 50-59 years who received an inactivated influenza vaccine.

This clonotype was counted between two and nine times. The rearrangement links TRBV2 to TRBJ2-5; 14 bases line up with TRBD2. Germline values: CDR1 SNHLY, CDR2 FYNNEI. V was pared by 3 bases and J by 1 base, with 4 bases of the junction left unmatched. The CDR3 is made up of 17 amino acids. The CDR3 sequence: CASSDWGLAGAQETQYF. The CDR3 nucleotides are TGTGCCAGCAGTGACTGGGGACTAGCGGGGGCCCAAGAGACCCAGTACTTC.

There are a few counts of this clonotype. This rearrangement joins TRBV5-1 to TRBJ2-2; no clear D. The CDR3 contains 13 residues. Germline V gene lookup returns CDR1 SGHRS and CDR2 YFSETQ. Deletions cut 4 bases from V and 7 bases from J, with 11 bases between. The CDR3 reads CASSPWMDGELFF. The CDR3 DNA is TGCGCCAGCAGCCCATGGATGGACGGGGAGCTGTTTTTT.

The table lists this clonotype with a few counts. This rearrangement joins TRBV27 to TRBJ2-1; 8 positions match TRBD2. The CDR3 has 16 amino acids. The ends lost 2 bases at V and 6 bases at J; junction bases unmatched: 9. Germline V CDR1 and CDR2: MNHEY, SMNVEV (reference sequence). In DNA, the CDR3 is TGTGCCAGCAGTTTAGGGACCAGCGGGGGTCTCAATGAGCAGTTCTTC. It specifies CASSLGTSGGLNEQFF.

The chain carries TRBV14 and TRBJ2-3, with D uncertain. The CDR3 contains 17 residues. CDR1 SGHDN and CDR2 FVKESK come from the germline V gene. The V gene lost 1 base and the J gene lost 0 bases, with 14 bases spanning the gap. The CDR3 sequence: CASSQVEAVSSTDTQYF. The CDR3 bases are TGTGCCAGCAGCCAAGTAGAGGCGGTTAGTAGCACAGATACGCAGTATTTT.